The T cell receptor (beta chain) under discussion was sequenced for a study of control samples from healthy donors and cancer patients. Trimming left V 2 bases short and J 5 bases short, with 16 bases between. Germline-derived CDR1 and CDR2 are MNHEY and SMNVEV (reference sequence). The CDR3 is 16 amino acids. Profiling relied on immunoSEQ multiplex PCR, and the TCRdb table lists in-frame clones only, not all of them. This sample has under 450,000 clones, with around 90% found just once. Sequenced input: PBMCs. This sequence joins TRBV27 and TRBJ1-5, with D maybe TRBD1 (5 bases). The TCR comes from a man in his forties with head and neck cancer. CDR3 region: CASSLGPTGFDQPQHF. In nucleotides, the CDR3 is TGTGCCAGCAGTTTAGGCCCCACAGGTTTTGATCAGCCCCAGCATTTT.